A single sample gave rise to the 14 T cell receptor beta chains below, sequenced in a study of T cell responses to AZD1222 COVID-19 vaccine. TCRdb's copy holds only in-frame clones and misses some; the assay was immunoSEQ multiplex PCR. Found here are 190,000 or so clones, approximately 95% of them singletons; the top ten hold less than 1.2%. The sample was peripheral blood, taken 28 days after the second AZD1222 dose. The receptors shown here come from an adult who received the AZD1222 COVID-19 vaccine.

The V gene is TRBV20-1, the J gene TRBJ1-3; possibly TRBD1 for D (6 bases). Germline lookup yields CDR1 DFQATT and CDR2 SNEGSKA (reference sequence). The CDR3 is made up of 15 amino acids. V was shortened by 3 bases and J by 1 base, with 13 bases between the two germline ends. This chain's CDR3 is CSASRGSLSGNTIYF. The CDR3 DNA is TGCAGTGCTAGTAGGGGGTCCCTATCTGGAAACACCATATATTTT.

The chain combines TRBV6-6 with TRBJ1-1; tentatively, D is TRBD1 (5 bases). CDR3 length: 15 amino acids. V lost 11 bases to trimming and J lost 1 base, with 20 bases between them. Germline V gene data show CDR1 as MNHNY and CDR2 as SVGAGI (reference sequence). CDR3 coding DNA: TGTGCCGCCGGGGGACCCCGGAGCCAGAACACTGAAGCTTTCTTT. Protein sequence: CAAGGPRSQNTEAFF.

The chain links TRBV19 to TRBJ1-1; the match to TRBD1 covers 10 bases. CDR1 is LNHDA and CDR2 is SQIVND in the germline V gene (reference sequence). Germline trimming cut 8 bases from V and 6 bases from J; bases unmatched to any gene: 9. This CDR3 spans 14 amino acids. CDR3 nucleotide sequence: TGTGCCAGTGATCCGGGACAGGGGCGGGCTGAAGCTTTCTTT. It yields the protein CASDPGQGRAEAFF. Complete variable domain (other parts from reference TRBV19 and TRBJ1-1): DGGITQSPKYLFRKEGQNVTLSCEQNLNHDAMYWYRQDPGQGLRLIYYSQIVNDFQKGDIAEGYSVSREKKESFPLTVTSAQKNPTAFYLCASDPGQGRAEAFFGQGTRLTVV.

The V gene is TRBV4-1, the J gene TRBJ2-1, with TRBD2 matching over 8 bases. This CDR3 region has 18 residues. Looked up from germline, CDR1 is MGHRA and CDR2 is YSYEKL. V lost 4 bases to trimming and J lost 0 bases; unmatched junction nucleotides: 11. Here the CDR3 DNA reads TGCGCCAGCAGCCCGGAGGCTGGCGGGGGGAGCTCCTACAATGAGCAGTTCTTC. This sequence encodes CASSPEAGGGSSYNEQFF.

The CDR3 is CASSPRTGGPYEQYF. The CDR3 bases are TGTGCCAGCAGCCCCCGGACAGGGGGACCCTACGAGCAGTACTTC. The rearrangement joins TRBV7-9 to TRBJ2-7, with 10 bases identical to TRBD1. Germline CDR1 is SEHNR and CDR2 is FQNEAQ (reference sequence). The CDR3 is 15 amino acids. Losses at the gene ends were 5 bases for V and 2 bases for J; bases not matched to a gene: 6.

A word on this clone: Other DNA sequences of this sample code for an identical CDR3. V and J are TRBV18 and TRBJ2-2; 8 bases are a match to TRBD1. CDR1 KGHSH and CDR2 LQKENI come from the germline V gene. The CDR3 contains 15 residues. With V trimmed by 5 bases and J by 1 base, 3 bases remained unmatched. The CDR3 region is CASSRDRLNTGELFF. CDR3 in DNA: TGTGCCAGCTCAAGGGACAGGTTGAACACCGGGGAGCTGTTTTTT. The variable domain in full, completed from reference TRBV18 and TRBJ2-2, reads NAGVMQNPRHLVRRRGQEARLRCSPMKGHSHVYWYRQLPEEGLKFMVYLQKENIIDESGMPKERFSAEFPKEGPSILRIQQVVRGDSAAYFCASSRDRLNTGELFFGEGSRLTVL.

DNA for the CDR3: TGTGCCAGCAGCTTAGCCGGGACTAGCGGGGGCTACGAGCAGTACTTC. Its protein is CASSLAGTSGGYEQYF. The V and J genes are TRBV7-6 and TRBJ2-7; TRBD2 aligns across 14 bases. J gave up 3 bases and V 0 bases, and 1 base lay outside the gene matches. The CDR3 runs to 16 residues. Germline loops: CDR1 SGHVS, CDR2 FNYEAQ.

The rearrangement joins TRBV30 to TRBJ1-1; no clear D. Germline V gives CDR1 GTSNPN, CDR2 SVGIG (reference sequence). Between the trimmed V and J ends, which lost 6 bases and 1 base, there was a span of 9 bases. The CDR3 consists of 12 residues. This chain's CDR3 is CACYGSNTEAFF. DNA of the CDR3: TGTGCCTGCTACGGTTCGAACACTGAAGCTTTCTTT.

The CDR3 DNA is TGCGCCAGCAGCTTGGAAGGGGGAAATCAGCCCCAGCATTTT. Amino acids: CASSLEGGNQPQHF. The V gene is TRBV5-1, the J gene TRBJ1-5; tentative D call: TRBD1 (6 bases). CDR3 size: 14 residues. In germline, CDR1 is SGHRS, CDR2 YFSETQ. V lost 0 bases to trimming and J lost 4 bases, with 8 bases between them.

The genes are TRBV28 and TRBJ2-2; D is unclear. The CDR3 contains 16 residues. The germline gives CDR1 MDHEN, CDR2 SYDVKM. Between the trimmed V and J ends, which lost 6 bases and 1 base, there was a span of 15 bases. Here the CDR3 reads CASSARRLLNTGELFF. The CDR3 nucleotides read TGTGCCAGCAGCGCCCGGCGCCTCCTGAACACCGGGGAGCTGTTTTTT.

The gene calls are TRBV25-1 and TRBJ1-1; D is unclear. Germline lookup yields CDR1 MGHDK and CDR2 SYGVNS. This CDR3 has 13 residues. The V end was cut by 8 bases, the J end by 1 base, with 11 bases between. The CDR3 protein is CASGSWRNTEAFF. The CDR3, as DNA: TGTGCCAGCGGTTCATGGAGGAACACTGAAGCTTTCTTT. Combining the CDR3 with reference TRBV25-1 and TRBJ1-1 gives the whole variable domain EADIYQTPRYLVIGTGKKITLECSQTMGHDKMYWYQQDPGMELHLIHYSYGVNSTEKGDLSSESTVSRIRTEHFPLTLESARPSHTSQYLCASGSWRNTEAFFGQGTRLTVV.

V is TRBV3-1 (or the pseudogene TRBV3-2) and J is TRBJ1-1, with D unclear. V was pared by 10 bases and J by 3 bases, with 12 bases between. The CDR3 spans 12 residues. Germline loops: CDR1 LGHDT, CDR2 YNNKEL (reference sequence). The CDR3, as DNA: TGTGCCACCGGCTTTACTGACACTGAAGCTTTCTTT. It encodes CATGFTDTEAFF.

The chain recombines TRBV6-6 with TRBJ2-5; D call uncertain. Looked up from germline, CDR1 is MNHNY and CDR2 is SVGAGI (reference sequence). This CDR3 comprises 13 residues. V was pared by 5 bases and J by 5 bases, with 12 bases between. CDR3 region: CASSISKWETQYF. CDR3 DNA: TGTGCCAGCAGTATTTCCAAGTGGGAGACCCAGTACTTC.

V is TRBV5-1 and J is TRBJ2-2, with 10 bases that match TRBD1. This CDR3 spans 15 amino acids. Germline CDR1 is SGHRS and CDR2 is YFSETQ. V was clipped by 4 bases and J by 5 bases; unmatched bases: 5. CDR3 protein: CASSTRDRGTGELFF. CDR3 bases: TGCGCCAGCAGCACCCGGGACAGGGGAACCGGGGAGCTGTTTTTT.